Shown below are 27 T cell receptor beta chains from a single sample sequenced in a study of T cells in Graves' hyperthyroidism and ophthalmopathy. Amplified regions were TCR beta CDR3 sequences from RNA transcripts. Initially, a first-round RT-PCR of the TCR CDR3 employed the HTBI primer set. TCRdb fed the multiplex PCR reads into MiXCR, producing one record per CDR3 protein. The sample lists around 300,000 distinct CDR3 sequences, around 13% occurring once. Sequencing used blood. The receptors originated from a woman aged 25-40 years with Graves' hyperthyroidism.

This clonotype showed up many times. V gene TRBV19 combines with J gene TRBJ2-1; no firm D call. Germline assignment: CDR1 LNHDA and CDR2 SQIVND (reference sequence). V was trimmed by 6 bases and J by 5 bases, leaving 11 bases between them. The CDR3 contains 13 residues. As DNA, the CDR3 is TGTGCCAGTAGCTTAAAGGCCAACAATGAGCAGTTCTTC. This encodes CASSLKANNEQFF.

This chain links TRBV20-1 with TRBJ1-6, with D possibly TRBD1 on 6 matching bases. The CDR3 runs to 14 residues. The V gene's germline CDR1 is DFQATT and CDR2 SNEGSKA (reference sequence). Between the trimmed V and J ends, which lost 5 bases and 5 bases, there was a span of 13 bases. The CDR3 reads CSAASGGDNSPLHF. CDR3 nucleotide sequence: TGCAGTGCTGCCTCGGGGGGCGATAATTCACCCCTCCACTTT.

CDR3 loop: CSARPPGQSLNAFF. The CDR3 nucleotides are TGCAGTGCTAGACCCCCTGGACAGTCTCTGAACGCTTTCTTT. The V and J genes are TRBV20-1 and TRBJ1-1, with TRBD1 as a possible D gene (6 bases). CDR3 length equals 14 residues. V gave up 2 bases and J gave up 11 bases, with 21 bases separating them. Germline CDR1 reads DFQATT; CDR2 reads SNEGSKA (reference sequence).

This clonotype appeared many times. The rearrangement links TRBV7-3 to TRBJ2-1; D is ambiguous. Between the trimmed V and J ends, which lost 5 bases and 9 bases, there was a span of 11 bases. The CDR3 is 12 residues long. Germline V gives CDR1 SGHTA, CDR2 FQGTGA. This CDR3 is CASSPPPCEQFF. The CDR3 coding sequence is TGTGCCAGCAGCCCACCCCCTTGTGAGCAGTTCTTC. The full variable domain, with the rest looked up from reference TRBV7-3 and TRBJ2-1, is GAGVSQTPSNKVTEKGKYVELRCDPISGHTALYWYRQSLGQGPEFLIYFQGTGAADDSGLPNDRFFAVRPEGSVSTLKIQRTERGDSAVYLCASSPPPCEQFFGPGTRLTVL.

Here the CDR3 DNA reads TGTGCCAGCAGTCCCGAGCTAGCGGGTCCCTACAATGAGCAGTTCTTC. Protein: CASSPELAGPYNEQFF. The chain has TRBV5-4 and TRBJ2-1; 8 nucleotides match TRBD2. Germline V gene lookup returns CDR1 SGHNT and CDR2 YYREEE (reference sequence). The CDR3 spans 16 residues. J was trimmed by 2 bases and V by 5 bases; bases with no gene match: 9.

This clonotype was seen repeatedly, ten times or more. The chain is built from TRBV2 and TRBJ2-7; D might be TRBD2 (5 bases). The germline gives CDR1 SNHLY, CDR2 FYNNEI. V lost 4 bases and J lost 7, with 8 bases in between. The CDR3 totals 11 residues. CDR3 bases: TGTGCCAGCAGTGGACGGGGAGAGCAGTACTTC. Protein: CASSGRGEQYF.

This clonotype has ten or more counts. The chain carries TRBV6-5 and TRBJ1-4, with unresolved D. The V gene lost 2 bases and the J gene lost 8 bases, with 12 bases spanning the gap. Germline CDR1 and CDR2: MNHEY and SVGAGI. The CDR3 extends over 14 amino acids. CDR3 coding DNA: TGTGCCAGCAGTTACAAAGGGAACGACGAAAAACTGTTTTTT. Encoded protein: CASSYKGNDEKLFF.

This chain joins TRBV27 and TRBJ1-6; D perhaps matches TRBD1 (5 bases). The CDR3 runs to 17 residues. Germline V gene lookup returns CDR1 MNHEY and CDR2 SMNVEV (reference sequence). V was shortened by 3 bases and J by 0 bases, with 12 bases between the two germline ends. The CDR3 reads CASSFGGESSYNSPLHF. In DNA, the CDR3 is TGTGCCAGCAGTTTTGGGGGGGAGAGCTCCTATAATTCACCCCTCCACTTT.

The chain combines TRBV6-1 with TRBJ2-2; perhaps TRBD2 as D (6 bases). Germline V gene sequence: CDR1 MNHNS, CDR2 SASEGT. The CDR3 has 13 amino acids. Trimming cost V 11 bases and J 1 base, with 11 bases left between them. CDR3 bases: TGTGCCTCTGGGGGGAGGAACACCGGGGAGCTGTTTTTT. This translates into CASGGRNTGELFF.

This clonotype occurred many times. This chain links TRBV15 with TRBJ2-7; 8 bases line up with TRBD1. The CDR3 runs 13 residues. V was pared by 1 base and J by 4 bases, with 0 bases of the junction left unmatched. Germline CDR1 LNHNV, CDR2 YYDKDF (reference sequence). Here the CDR3 DNA reads TGTGCCACCAGCAGAGGGACAGGGTACGAGCAGTACTTC. It yields the protein CATSRGTGYEQYF.

The sample holds a few counts of this clonotype. The chain links TRBV7-2 to TRBJ2-2, with D hard to call. The ends were cut back, 5 bases at V and 5 bases at J, with 9 bases in the middle. Per the germline V gene, CDR1 is SGHTA and CDR2 is FQGNSA. This CDR3 is 13 amino acids long. CDR3 DNA sequence: TGTGCCAGCAGCCCTCATATAACCGGGGAGCTGTTTTTT. Protein: CASSPHITGELFF.

In its sample, this clonotype was seen a few times. This chain links TRBV15 with TRBJ2-7; the match to TRBD2 covers 9 bases. The CDR3 has 15 residues. Trimming removed 5 bases from V and 3 bases from J; junction bases left unmatched: 8. Germline V gives CDR1 LNHNV, CDR2 YYDKDF (reference sequence). The CDR3 sequence is CATSPGTSSFYEQYF. CDR3 DNA sequence: TGTGCCACCAGCCCTGGGACTAGCAGTTTCTACGAGCAGTACTTC.

The CDR3 region has the DNA TGCGCCAGCAGCCAGACTAGCGGTCTGTCTAATGAGCAGTTCTTC. This encodes CASSQTSGLSNEQFF. This chain connects TRBV4-1 to TRBJ2-1, with 9 bases fitting TRBD2. Germline-derived CDR1 and CDR2 are MGHRA and YSYEKL. This CDR3 is built from 15 residues. V lost 3 bases, J lost 7 bases, and 7 bases stayed unmatched.

This clonotype showed up many times. The chain links TRBV10-2 to TRBJ1-4, with TRBD1 matching 8 bases. J lost 8 bases, V lost 3 bases, and 5 bases had no gene match. There are 14 residues in the CDR3. The germline V gene encodes CDR1 WSHSY and CDR2 SAAADI. The CDR3 DNA follows: TGCGCCAGCAGTGAAGTACAGGGGGGCGAAAAACTGTTTTTT. This gives the protein CASSEVQGGEKLFF.

A remark on this clonotype: One end of the junction fails to match germline, which may point to a read error. The chain links TRBV12-3 or TRBV12-4 to TRBJ1-2; the D gene is possibly TRBD1 (5 bases). CDR3 size: 15 residues. The CDR3 spells CASRAQQEVVDGYAF. CDR3 nucleotides: TGTGCCAGCAGAGCGCAACAGGAGGTTGTAGATGGCTACGCCTTC.

This clonotype was seen ten or more times. The chain employs TRBV7-2 and TRBJ2-4; TRBD1 matches 7 bases. This CDR3 has 16 residues. Germline CDR1 and CDR2: SGHTA and FQGNSA. V shed 1 base, J shed 2 bases, and the junction held 5 bases outside the gene matches. CDR3 sequence: CASSLGQGVTKNIQYF. CDR3 DNA sequence: TGTGCCAGCAGCTTAGGACAGGGAGTCACCAAAAACATTCAGTACTTC.

The chain is built from TRBV7-2 and TRBJ2-1, with TRBD2 matching over 8 bases. Germline V gene data show CDR1 as SGHTA and CDR2 as FQGNSA. V was pared by 0 bases and J by 7 bases, with 11 bases of the junction left unmatched. The CDR3 runs to 17 residues. The CDR3 nucleotides read TGTGCCAGCAGCTTAGCCTCTTTGCGGGAGGCCTGGAATGAGCAGTTCTTC. Translation gives CASSLASLREAWNEQFF.

This clonotype was recorded a few times. The chain carries TRBV19 and TRBJ1-1; weak D call: TRBD1 (5 bases). The CDR3 runs to 13 residues. CDR1 is LNHDA, CDR2 SQIVND, per germline (reference sequence). V lost 8 bases and J 5 bases, leaving 15 bases between the germline ends. The CDR3 sequence is CASFGRGMTEAFF. The CDR3 nucleotides read TGTGCCAGTTTTGGTAGGGGTATGACTGAAGCTTTCTTT.

V usage is TRBV30 and J usage is TRBJ2-7; no firm D call. Germline CDR1 is GTSNPN and CDR2 is SVGIG (reference sequence). The V end was cut by 5 bases, the J end by 6 bases, with 8 bases between. The CDR3 totals 10 residues. CDR3 bases: TGTGCCTGGGGCCATGGCGAGCAGTACTTC. This translates into CAWGHGEQYF.

The rearrangement joins TRBV19 to TRBJ1-5; TRBD1 matches 9 bases. This CDR3 comprises 17 residues. Germline-derived CDR1 and CDR2 are LNHDA and SQIVND (reference sequence). The V and J ends lost 9 bases and 0 bases, in that order; junction bases with no gene match: 12. The CDR3: CASRGRTGAYSNQPQHF. In nucleotides, the CDR3 is TGTGCCAGCCGAGGGAGGACAGGGGCTTATAGCAATCAGCCCCAGCATTTT.

This rearrangement joins TRBV3-1 to TRBJ2-7; D might be TRBD2 (6 bases). CDR1 and CDR2 from the germline V gene are LGHDT and YNNKEL (reference sequence). The CDR3 has 21 amino acids. The V end was cut by 1 base, the J end by 3 bases, with 31 bases between. CDR3 in DNA: TGTGCCAGCAGCCAAGGTTCCTCAACTAGCAGGAGATGGTATTCGGGCTACGAGCAGTACTTC. Translated: CASSQGSSTSRRWYSGYEQYF.

This clonotype was counted at least ten times. V and J are TRBV29-1 and TRBJ1-1; 7 bases are a match to TRBD1. In germline, CDR1 is SQVTM, CDR2 ANQGSEA. After removal of 8 bases from V and 7 bases from J, the junction contained 7 bases not matched to a gene. There are 11 residues in the CDR3. The chain's CDR3 is CSIRGDSEAFF. The CDR3 DNA follows: TGCAGCATCCGTGGGGACAGTGAAGCTTTCTTT.

V is TRBV20-1 and J is TRBJ1-5; D gene uncertain. Germline V lookup: CDR1 DFQATT, CDR2 SNEGSKA (reference sequence). V lost 3 bases to trimming and J lost 4 bases, with 10 bases between them. There are 13 residues in the CDR3. CDR3 sequence (DNA): TGCAGTGCTAGGTGGGCCGGGAATCAGCCCCAGCATTTT. This translates into CSARWAGNQPQHF.

This clonotype was seen at least ten times. DNA of the CDR3: TGTGCCAGAGGCCCCCCACAGTTGGAGCAGTACTTC. Its translation is CARGPPQLEQYF. The J gene is TRBJ2-7, the V gene TRBV2, with unresolved D. The length of the CDR3 is 12 residues. The germline V gene encodes CDR1 SNHLY and CDR2 FYNNEI. V lost 9 bases and J 7 bases, leaving 16 bases between the germline ends.

This clonotype occurred many times. The V and J genes are TRBV3-1 and TRBJ2-5; perhaps TRBD2 as D (5 bases). CDR3 length: 12 residues. CDR1 and CDR2 (germline): LGHDT, YNNKEL (reference sequence). The V gene lost 4 bases and the J gene lost 5 bases, with 8 bases spanning the gap. The CDR3 coding sequence is TGTGCCAGCAGCCGGGAGACTGAGACCCAGTACTTC. As protein: CASSRETETQYF.

This clonotype has a handful of counts. The V and J genes are TRBV2 and TRBJ2-1, with a tentative D call TRBD2 (5 bases). Germline V gives CDR1 SNHLY, CDR2 FYNNEI. V lost 6 bases and J lost 4, with 16 bases in between. The CDR3 spans 15 residues. The CDR3 coding sequence is TGTGCCAGCAGGGCTTCAGAGGGCCTGTACAATGAGCAGTTCTTC. As protein: CASRASEGLYNEQFF. Filled out from reference TRBV2 and TRBJ2-1, the complete variable domain reads EPEVTQTPSHQVTQMGQEVILRCVPISNHLYFYWYRQILGQKVEFLVSFYNNEISEKSEIFDDQFSVERPDGSNFTLKIRSTKLEDSAMYFCASRASEGLYNEQFFGPGTRLTVL.

This clonotype was detected only a few times. This chain connects TRBV7-2 to TRBJ1-6; 7 bases agree with TRBD1. CDR1 is SGHTA and CDR2 is FQGNSA in the germline V gene. CDR3 length equals 14 residues. V lost 7 bases to trimming and J lost 5 bases; unmatched junction nucleotides: 5. The CDR3 reads CASTRDRHNSPLHF. DNA of the CDR3: TGTGCCAGCACCCGGGACAGACATAATTCACCCCTCCACTTT.